This T cell receptor (beta chain) emerged from a study of blood T cell repertoires in COVID-19. Study in general: Material from acute and convalescent COVID-19 was sourced from the United States, Italy and Spain. Sample material is recorded as cDNA or gDNA derived from T cells, B-cell-depleted T cells, or PBMCs.

In the source study's methods: Counts of nucleated cells, estimated from reference gene primer amplification, were obtained. The protocol was immunoSEQ multiplex PCR, while the TCRdb copy is restricted to in-frame clones and leaves out a portion. From that table come the V and J calls and clone size; the DNA was used to work out D and trimming. The table has 650,000 to 800,000 clones, 85% to 90% seen once. Losses at the gene ends were 4 bases for V and 5 bases for J; bases not matched to a gene: 4. Germline V lookup: CDR1 SGHRS, CDR2 YFSETQ. The CDR3 sequence is 13 residues long. Sequencing was done on a sample of peripheral blood. The rearrangement joins TRBV5-1 to TRBJ2-3; 7 bases are a match to TRBD1. The clonotype originates from a woman in her late teens or twenties with acute or convalescent COVID-19. The CDR3, as DNA: TGCGCCAGCAGCCGGGACAGACAAGATACGCAGTATTTT. Translation gives CASSRDRQDTQYF.